A single sample gave rise to the 20 T cell receptor beta chains below, sequenced in a study of response to subunit inactivated influenza vaccine. TCRdb itself ran the RT-PCR reads through MiXCR, one entry per CDR3 protein. The table has more than 600,000 distinct CDR3 sequences, about 18% seen once. Sequenced material: PBMCs from blood, taken 4 to 6 days after vaccination. These receptors came from a man between 45 and 60 years old who received an inactivated influenza vaccine.

This clonotype was seen only a few times. J is TRBJ1-1 and V is TRBV6-1, with unresolved D. This CDR3 has 15 residues. The V and J ends lost 6 bases and 2 bases respectively, with 16 bases between them. CDR1 and CDR2 (germline): MNHNS, SASEGT. The CDR3 DNA sequence: TGTGCCAGCAGACGTAGGAGGCCGGTTAACACTGAAGCTTTCTTT. Residues: CASRRRRPVNTEAFF.

This clonotype was detected only a few times. The chain uses TRBV7-2 and TRBJ2-1, with 9 bases fitting TRBD2. The CDR3 consists of 15 residues. Germline V gene lookup returns CDR1 SGHTA and CDR2 FQGNSA. The ends lost 5 bases at V and 10 bases at J; junction bases unmatched: 12. Here the CDR3 DNA reads TGTGCCAGCAGCCTTAGAGTAGCGGGAGCCCGAGAGCAGTTCTTC. It yields the protein CASSLRVAGAREQFF.

V is TRBV4-2 and J is TRBJ1-4; D gene ambiguous. V was trimmed by 3 bases and J by 8 bases, leaving 10 bases between them. Germline lookup yields CDR1 LGHNA and CDR2 YNFKEQ. CDR3 length: 13 residues. CDR3 sequence reads: CASSQGFEEKLFF. The DNA for the CDR3 is TGTGCCAGCAGCCAGGGTTTCGAGGAAAAACTGTTTTTT.

This clonotype was counted only a few times. The chain has TRBV12-3 or TRBV12-4 and TRBJ1-6; no clear D gene. Trimming shortened V by 1 base and J by 4 bases, and 8 bases separated the two germline ends. CDR3 length equals 15 residues. The CDR3 protein is CASSLVGQYNSPLHF. As DNA, the CDR3 is TGTGCCAGCAGTTTAGTAGGGCAATATAATTCACCCCTCCACTTT.

This rearrangement joins TRBV4-3 to TRBJ1-3, with no clear D. Deletions cut 0 bases from V and 2 bases from J, with 5 bases between. The germline V gene encodes CDR1 LGHNA and CDR2 YSLEER. CDR3 size: 14 residues. The CDR3, as DNA: TGCGCCAGCAGCCAAGATGTGACTGGAAACACCATATATTTT. This gives the protein CASSQDVTGNTIYF.

This clonotype was seen repeatedly, ten times or more. As DNA, the CDR3 is TGTGCCAGCAGCCTAGCGGGGGGGCCTCTCAATGAGCAGTTCTTC. This gives the protein CASSLAGGPLNEQFF. The gene calls are TRBV12-3 or TRBV12-4 and TRBJ2-1, with 12 bases that match TRBD2. The CDR3 extends over 15 amino acids. With 6 bases clipped from V and 6 bases from J, the junction kept 6 bases outside the gene matches.

V usage is TRBV5-1 and J usage is TRBJ2-1; tentatively, D is TRBD1 (6 bases). Per germline, CDR1 SGHRS and CDR2 YFSETQ. The CDR3 is 15 amino acids. V was trimmed by 4 bases and J by 0 bases, leaving 11 bases between them. The CDR3 nucleotides are TGCGCCAGCAGCCTACAGGGAAACTCCTACAATGAGCAGTTCTTC. This codes for CASSLQGNSYNEQFF.

The rearrangement joins TRBV4-1 to TRBJ1-4; 11 bases agree with TRBD1. Germline V gene lookup returns CDR1 MGHRA and CDR2 YSYEKL. Trimming cost V 7 bases and J 6 bases; bases outside gene matches: 4. CDR3 length: 14 residues. This CDR3 reads CASTRDRGDEKLFF. In nucleotides, the CDR3 is TGCGCCAGCACCCGGGACAGGGGGGATGAAAAACTGTTTTTT.

Many counts were recorded for this clonotype. The chain is built from TRBV5-1 and TRBJ2-2; D is undetermined. Trimming took off 4 bases at V and 4 bases at J, with 17 bases between the two ends. The CDR3 totals 16 residues. The germline V gene has CDR1 SGHRS and CDR2 YFSETQ. DNA for the CDR3: TGCGCCAGCAGCGCCCTCCCCCAGGACGGCACCGGGGAGCTGTTTTTT. It codes for CASSALPQDGTGELFF.

This clonotype was counted a few times. The V gene is TRBV18, the J gene TRBJ2-7; no firm D call. Germline CDR1 and CDR2: KGHSH and LQKENI. CDR3 length: 15 amino acids. The V gene lost 0 bases and the J gene lost 5 bases, with 14 bases spanning the gap. The chain's CDR3 is CASSPPVRRLDEQYF. The CDR3 nucleotides are TGTGCCAGCTCACCACCGGTCCGACGGCTCGACGAGCAGTACTTC. The full variable domain, in which reference TRBV18 and TRBJ2-7 provide the parts outside the CDR3, is NAGVMQNPRHLVRRRGQEARLRCSPMKGHSHVYWYRQLPEEGLKFMVYLQKENIIDESGMPKERFSAEFPKEGPSILRIQQVVRGDSAAYFCASSPPVRRLDEQYFGPGTRLTVT.

The chain is built from TRBV6-2 or TRBV6-3 and TRBJ2-1, with TRBD1 identical over 7 bases. V shed 6 bases and J 12 bases; nucleotides not matched to a gene: 8. In germline, CDR1 is MNHEY, CDR2 SVGEGT. This CDR3 comprises 12 residues. Here the CDR3 DNA reads TGTGCCAGCAGACAGGGGAACGAAGTGCAGTTCTTC. This encodes CASRQGNEVQFF.

The V gene is TRBV4-2, the J gene TRBJ2-7; possibly TRBD2 for D (5 bases). Trimming took off 3 bases at V and 0 bases at J, with 12 bases between the two ends. The germline CDR1 and CDR2 sequences are LGHNA and YNFKEQ. This CDR3 contains 15 residues. The CDR3, as DNA: TGTGCCAGCAGCCATCGGACTTCCAGCTCCTACGAGCAGTACTTC. The encoded protein is CASSHRTSSSYEQYF.

This clonotype was counted a few times. This rearrangement joins TRBV11-2 to TRBJ1-2, with 8 bases matching TRBD1. Germline CDR1 is SGHAT and CDR2 is FQNNGV. V trimming: 5 bases; J trimming: 7 bases; junction bases outside the gene matches: 12. The CDR3 is made up of 15 amino acids. CDR3 DNA: TGTGCCAGCAGCGTCACAGGGGGAGGGATTGTTGGCTACACCTTC. This translates into CASSVTGGGIVGYTF. The full variable domain, in which reference TRBV11-2 and TRBJ1-2 provide the parts outside the CDR3, is EAGVAQSPRYKIIEKRQSVAFWCNPISGHATLYWYQQILGQGPKLLIQFQNNGVVDDSQLPKDRFSAERLKGVDSTLKIQPAKLEDSAVYLCASSVTGGGIVGYTFGSGTRLTVV.

This clonotype was seen more than once but under ten times. The chain joins TRBV11-1 to TRBJ2-1, with 9 bases identical to TRBD2. V was pared by 7 bases and J by 1 base, with 17 bases of the junction left unmatched. This CDR3 is 19 amino acids long. Germline lookup yields CDR1 SGHAT and CDR2 FQDESV (reference sequence). The CDR3: CASTTVPRGGIASYNEQFF. The CDR3 coding sequence is TGTGCCAGCACCACTGTCCCGCGGGGGGGCATAGCGTCCTACAATGAGCAGTTCTTC.

This clonotype has just a few counts. The chain joins TRBV6-1 to TRBJ1-5, with 8 nucleotides matching TRBD1. The CDR3 is made up of 14 amino acids. The ends lost 6 bases at V and 3 bases at J; junction bases unmatched: 4. Germline CDR1 is MNHNS and CDR2 is SASEGT. The CDR3 loop reads CASSTGGINQPQHF. CDR3 DNA: TGTGCCAGCAGCACAGGGGGGATCAATCAGCCCCAGCATTTT.

The V call is TRBV7-9, the J call TRBJ2-1; 8 bases are shared with TRBD1. Trimming removed 5 bases from V and 4 bases from J; junction bases left unmatched: 13. The CDR3 runs 17 residues. The V gene's germline CDR1 is SEHNR and CDR2 FQNEAQ (reference sequence). The CDR3 DNA follows: TGTGCCAGCAGCCGCTGGTTTGGGGACAGGAAATACAATGAGCAGTTCTTC. Translated, it gives CASSRWFGDRKYNEQFF.

V and J are TRBV7-9 and TRBJ1-1, with unresolved D. The length of the CDR3 is 11 residues. Trimming took 8 bases from V and 4 from J, leaving 8 bases between them. Germline values: CDR1 SEHNR, CDR2 FQNEAQ (reference sequence). The CDR3 DNA reads as TGTGCCAGCGCACTCGGCACTGAAGCTTTCTTT. This codes for CASALGTEAFF. Looking up the rest from reference TRBV7-9 and TRBJ1-1 gives the full variable domain: DTGVSQNPRHKITKRGQNVTFRCDPISEHNRLYWYRQTLGQGPEFLTYFQNEAQLEKSRLLSDRFSAERPKGSFSTLEIQRTEQGDSAMYLCASALGTEAFFGQGTRLTVV.

The chain links TRBV15 to TRBJ2-7, with no clear D. V was shortened by 6 bases and J by 0 bases, with 9 bases between the two germline ends. The CDR3 consists of 13 residues. Germline-derived CDR1 and CDR2 are LNHNV and YYDKDF (reference sequence). The CDR3: CATRQSSSYEQYF. Here the CDR3 DNA reads TGTGCCACCAGGCAATCAAGCTCCTACGAGCAGTACTTC.

V is TRBV7-9 and J is TRBJ2-3, with TRBD1 identical over 7 bases. CDR3 size: 12 residues. Per germline, CDR1 SEHNR and CDR2 FQNEAQ (reference sequence). After removal of 5 bases from V and 14 bases from J, the junction contained 10 bases not matched to a gene. CDR3 region: CASSPTRDRGYF. The CDR3 region has the DNA TGTGCCAGCAGCCCGACGAGGGACAGAGGGTATTTT.

This chain's CDR3 is CASSLALTDEQYF. As DNA, the CDR3 is TGTGCCAGCAGCTTAGCGCTTACAGACGAGCAGTACTTC. The chain carries TRBV7-9 and TRBJ2-7; D gene unclear. The V and J ends lost 0 bases and 5 bases respectively, with 8 bases between them. Germline V gives CDR1 SEHNR, CDR2 FQNEAQ (reference sequence). CDR3 size: 13 residues.